This record covers a single TCR beta chain. This clone has just a few counts. The target of this receptor is not known. No base quality information exists; no much larger clone differs at one position. The CDR3 regions of human TCRbeta chains were subjected to immunosequencing. Per the authors' processing: TCRs in the repertoires were compared against a reference library of SARS-CoV-2-specific TCRs that had been generated with the MIRA antigen-specificity platform. Breadth was defined as the fraction of unique TCRs that were SARS-CoV-2-associated, and depth was defined as the fraction of total T cells that were SARS-CoV-2-associated. Using the MIRA data, every spike-specific TCR was mapped to the spike region that the TCR reacted to and assigned to either a CD4 or a CD8 class. Log10-transformed breadth and depth values were compared by one-way ANOVA with Sidak's multiple comparisons tests. This immuneACCESS table, as held by TCRdb, lists in-frame sequences with V and J called but not all clones. Of the missing ones, under half trace to an unresolved V gene in checked studies; the others have no known cause. From that table come the V and J calls and clone size; the DNA was used to work out D and trimming. The sample data list around 130,000 clones, and about 85% of these were observed just once. Roughly 3.1% of the sample is held by the ten biggest clonotypes.

This sample was taken from a study of T cell responses to AZD1222 COVID-19 vaccine (dated by TCRdb to about 2021). Study-level background: A total of approximately 240 trial participants underwent TCR sequencing, of whom 207 had received two doses of AZD1222 and approximately 26 had received two doses of the MenACWY control vaccine. Trial participants were enrolled by age into subgroups of 18-55, 56-69 and 70-plus years, and around 150, 29 and 61 TCR-sequenced participants, respectively, were included in these subgroups. General study outcomes and caveats: Because no samples from the day 14 peak response were available, repertoires could be characterized only after the peak T cell response. The whole spike protein was spanned by vaccine-associated CD4 TCRs, and dominant responses were seen in regions 160-218 and 743-854. Only 5 to 7 AZD1222 recipients were SARS-CoV-2 seropositive at baseline, limiting conclusions about previously exposed vaccinees. Spike-specific TCR breadth and depth rose significantly after two AZD1222 doses compared with day 0 and with MenACWY recipients. Reportedly, almost half of the unique spike-specific TCRs recognized epitopes lying outside the regions that are mutated in the B.1.351 and B.1.1.7 variants. Participants were mostly white British, with more females than males. The authors suggested clonal diversity may have been underestimated. The 56-69-year group was small, and its depth increase did not reach significance, likely because of low power.

Reading the germline V gene (reference sequence) gives CDR1 LNHDA and CDR2 SQIVND. The junction shows trimming of 7 bases on V and 10 bases on J, plus 23 bases between the germline ends. From cysteine to phenylalanine, the CDR3 is 15 amino acids long. Only the CDR3 region is kept as DNA, spanning 45 bases read in frame from base 1. The sample's time point label, in plain terms: about 28 days (+/-7) after the second vaccine dose. Because spike-specific TCR depth and breadth did not differ between the two schedules, AZD1222 recipients who got a second dose at roughly 4 weeks were pooled with those who got a second dose at roughly 12 weeks. Vaccinee samples were obtained from the UK trials COV001 and COV002, which included a single-blind randomized controlled phase 2/3 trial of AZD1222 (ChAdOx1 nCoV-19) in healthy adults. Trial participant PBMC samples were collected at day 0 and day 28 after the second dose for TCRbeta chain sequencing.

The sequencing used peripheral blood, collected 28 days after the second AZD1222 dose. The chain joins TRBV19 to TRBJ2-1; tentative D gene TRBD1, with 6 bases matching. The source is an adult who received the AZD1222 COVID-19 vaccine. CDR3 protein: CASTLGASPLQEQFF. The sequence in DNA is TGTGCCAGTACCCTGGGGGCGAGCCCCCTTCAGGAGCAGTTCTTC.